This TCR beta chain was retrieved from a study of blood T cells in healthy people across ages. A J-beta primer mix and a sample-barcoded 5' primer were used in a second PCR of roughly 7 to 12 cycles. TCRdb processed the 5' RACE reads anew with MiXCR; each CDR3 protein has one entry. The sample yields about 780,000 distinct CDR3 sequences, around 25% seen once. A minimum of 5 micrograms of total RNA was extracted per sample. The V and J ends lost 3 bases and 2 bases respectively, with 8 bases between them. This CDR3 comprises 14 residues. The same specimen was also included in a second study, on T cells of mothers and their children.

Sample: blood. V gene TRBV12-3 or TRBV12-4 combines with J gene TRBJ2-1; D is uncertain. This TCR was recovered from a boy aged 5 to 17 in good health. For the CDR3, the DNA is TGTGCCAGCAGTTTCCGCGAAACCTACAATGAGCAGTTCTTC. Translating gives CASSFRETYNEQFF.